The 26 T cell receptor beta chains presented below share a single source sample, sequenced in a study of PD-L1 blockade in urothelial cancer. Time point given: peripheral blood 6 weeks after treatment start. Data came from immunoSEQ multiplex PCR; TCRdb stores just in-frame clones and leaves some out. The sample consists of more than 90,000 clones, over 80% of them appearing once. Sequences were derived from PBMCs, sampled around atezolizumab (anti-PD-L1) treatment. The receptors stem from an older man with urothelial cancer.

This chain connects TRBV7-2 to TRBJ1-3; 8 bases match TRBD1. CDR3 size: 15 residues. CDR1 and CDR2 (germline): SGHTA, FQGNSA. Trimming took 5 bases from V and 3 from J; bases not matched to a gene: 6. CDR3 sequence reads: CASSQTGGVGNTIYF. The CDR3 DNA follows: TGTGCCAGCAGCCAAACAGGGGGTGTTGGAAACACCATATATTTT.

This clone was recorded only once. V gene TRBV7-2 combines with J gene TRBJ2-5; 10 bases agree with TRBD1. V lost 3 bases to trimming and J lost 3 bases; unmatched junction nucleotides: 4. CDR1 is SGHTA and CDR2 is FQGNSA in the germline V gene. The CDR3 is 15 amino acids. CDR3 nucleotides: TGTGCCAGCAGCTTCGACAGGGGGCTTGAAGAGACCCAGTACTTC. Translating gives CASSFDRGLEETQYF.

The chain couples TRBV29-1 to TRBJ2-1; 10 bases fit TRBD2. The CDR3 has 16 amino acids. J gave up 5 bases and V 4 bases, and 11 bases lay outside the gene matches. CDR1 and CDR2 from the germline V gene are SQVTM and ANQGSEA. CDR3 residues: CSVVRASGRRDNEQFF. The CDR3 nucleotides read TGCAGCGTTGTTAGGGCTAGCGGGAGAAGGGACAATGAGCAGTTCTTC.

The chain recombines TRBV2 with TRBJ2-2, with 14 nucleotides matching TRBD2. V trimming: 9 bases; J trimming: 6 bases; junction bases outside the gene matches: 3. Germline V gene data show CDR1 as SNHLY and CDR2 as FYNNEI. The CDR3 spans 14 residues. CDR3 region: CASRLAGGPGELFF. The CDR3 nucleotides are TGTGCCAGTCGACTAGCGGGGGGGCCCGGGGAGCTGTTTTTT.

This chain links TRBV7-9 with TRBJ1-6; D call uncertain. The CDR3 covers 13 residues. The V gene's germline CDR1 is SEHNR and CDR2 FQNEAQ (reference sequence). Trimming took off 1 base at V and 8 bases at J, with 6 bases between the two ends. The CDR3 here is CASSLGGDSPLHF. The DNA for the CDR3 is TGTGCCAGCAGCTTAGGCGGGGATTCACCCCTCCACTTT.

V usage is TRBV4-3 and J usage is TRBJ2-2, with TRBD2 matching over 11 bases. CDR1 LGHNA and CDR2 YSLEER come from the germline V gene. The CDR3 runs 18 residues. The ends lost 0 bases at V and 7 bases at J; junction bases unmatched: 10. The CDR3 DNA reads TGCGCCAGCAGCCAAGAGGGGGGGCTAGCGGGAGGCGTCGGGGAGCTGTTTTTT. Residues: CASSQEGGLAGGVGELFF.

This chain connects TRBV7-2 to TRBJ2-5; D is possibly TRBD2 (6 bases). The CDR3 covers 14 residues. In germline, CDR1 is SGHTA, CDR2 FQGNSA. V lost 4 bases and J 2 bases, leaving 11 bases between the germline ends. In DNA, the CDR3 is TGTGCCAGCAGCTCGAGTGGACTACAAGAGACCCAGTACTTC. Its translation: CASSSSGLQETQYF.

The gene calls are TRBV11-2 and TRBJ1-2; D remains unclear. V lost 0 bases and J 6 bases, leaving 17 bases between the germline ends. The CDR3 spans 16 residues. The V gene's germline CDR1 is SGHAT and CDR2 FQNNGV. This chain's CDR3 is CASSLDMARSWDGYTF. The CDR3 DNA reads as TGTGCCAGCAGCTTAGATATGGCCAGGTCCTGGGATGGCTACACCTTC.

CDR3 DNA sequence: TGCGCCAGCAGCACCGCATCCCCAGGGGAGACCCAGTACTTC. This gives the protein CASSTASPGETQYF. This chain joins TRBV5-1 and TRBJ2-5, with D perhaps matching TRBD1 (5 bases). Per germline, CDR1 SGHRS and CDR2 YFSETQ. Trimming left V 4 bases short and J 5 bases short, with 15 bases between. This CDR3 has 14 residues.

This chain connects TRBV7-9 to TRBJ2-7; D is perhaps TRBD2 (6 bases). The germline CDR1 and CDR2 sequences are SEHNR and FQNEAQ (reference sequence). CDR3 length equals 15 residues. Trimming left V 4 bases short and J 3 bases short, with 16 bases between. Written as DNA, the CDR3 is TGTGCCAGCAGCTCCCGGGGCGGGGCGGGCTACGAGCAGTACTTC. Amino acids: CASSSRGGAGYEQYF.

This clone was recorded a few times. The chain recombines TRBV7-9 with TRBJ2-3, with D possibly TRBD2 on 5 matching bases. Trimming cost V 5 bases and J 0 bases, with 9 bases left between them. This CDR3 contains 14 residues. The V gene's germline CDR1 is SEHNR and CDR2 FQNEAQ (reference sequence). CDR3 sequence: CASSAERSTDTQYF. CDR3 coding DNA: TGTGCCAGCAGCGCAGAGCGGAGCACAGATACGCAGTATTTT.

The gene calls are TRBV6-1 and TRBJ2-7; no clear D. Per germline, CDR1 MNHNS and CDR2 SASEGT. V was clipped by 4 bases and J by 1 base, with 5 bases between them. The CDR3 is 12 amino acids. CDR3 loop: CASSANSYEQYF. DNA of the CDR3: TGTGCCAGCAGTGCCAATTCCTACGAGCAGTACTTC.

The chain links TRBV6-1 to TRBJ2-1, with D perhaps TRBD2 (6 bases). V lost 2 bases, J lost 9 bases, and 11 bases lay in between. The V gene's germline CDR1 is MNHNS and CDR2 SASEGT. The CDR3 is 13 amino acids. CDR3: CASSEMEEGEQFF. Here the CDR3 DNA reads TGTGCCAGCAGTGAAATGGAGGAGGGTGAGCAGTTCTTC.

This chain joins TRBV10-3 and TRBJ2-5, with 10 bases matching TRBD2. In germline, CDR1 is ENHRY, CDR2 SYGVKD. The CDR3 is 14 residues long. Unmatched junction bases numbered 5, after V lost 6 bases and J lost 4 bases. CDR3 in DNA: TGTGCCATCAGGGGGACTAGCGACCGAGAGACCCAGTACTTC. Encoded protein: CAIRGTSDRETQYF.

The chain recombines TRBV2 with TRBJ2-1; D may be TRBD2 (6 bases). V lost 5 bases to trimming and J lost 10 bases, with 15 bases between them. The CDR3 is 13 residues long. Per germline, CDR1 SNHLY and CDR2 FYNNEI. The CDR3 sequence is CASSPPSGGEQFF. The CDR3 nucleotides read TGTGCCAGCAGTCCCCCGAGTGGGGGGGAGCAGTTCTTC.

This clone occurred a few times. The chain carries TRBV19 and TRBJ2-5; 8 bases are shared with TRBD1. CDR3 size: 13 residues. Germline-derived CDR1 and CDR2 are LNHDA and SQIVND (reference sequence). J lost 5 bases, V lost 5 bases, and 4 bases had no gene match. The CDR3 protein is CASSVRGRETQYF. DNA of the CDR3: TGTGCCAGTAGTGTCAGGGGGCGGGAGACCCAGTACTTC.

V usage is TRBV11-2 and J usage is TRBJ2-1; D call uncertain. The CDR3 runs 14 residues. Germline V CDR1 and CDR2: SGHAT, FQNNGV. V shed 7 bases and J shed 0 bases, with 10 bases lying between them. CDR3 coding DNA: TGTGCCAGCACCCCCATCAGCTCCTACAATGAGCAGTTCTTC. Translated: CASTPISSYNEQFF.

The chain has TRBV7-3 and TRBJ2-1; TRBD2 matches at 8 bases. CDR1 SGHTA and CDR2 FQGTGA come from the germline V gene. With 4 bases clipped from V and 8 bases from J, the junction kept 4 bases outside the gene matches. The CDR3 covers 13 residues. The CDR3 nucleotides read TGTGCCAGCAGCTCCGCGGGAGGCCATGAGCAGTTCTTC. As protein: CASSSAGGHEQFF.

This clone was recorded at least ten times. The chain joins TRBV5-4 to TRBJ2-7; D is undetermined. V was pared by 4 bases and J by 6 bases, with 8 bases between. The CDR3 contains 11 residues. From germline, CDR1 is SGHNT and CDR2 YYREEE (reference sequence). In DNA form, the CDR3 reads TGTGCCAGCAGCAACTATACCGAGCAGTACTTC. Residues: CASSNYTEQYF.

The rearrangement uses TRBV23-1 and TRBJ2-7; 15 bases map to TRBD2. TRBV23-1 is an open reading frame, and its role is uncertain. V trimming: 7 bases; J trimming: 1 base; junction bases outside the gene matches: 14. The CDR3 covers 19 residues. CDR3 sequence (DNA): TGCGCCAGCAACCATCCCGGGACTAGCGGGAGGATAGCGTCCTACGAGCAGTACTTC. Protein product: CASNHPGTSGRIASYEQYF.

The chain carries TRBV6-5 and TRBJ1-6; 10 bases fit TRBD1. The ends lost 6 bases at V and 8 bases at J; junction bases unmatched: 4. CDR1 and CDR2 (germline): MNHEY, SVGAGI. The CDR3 covers 14 residues. CDR3: CASSQTGGDSPLHF. The CDR3 nucleotides are TGTGCCAGCAGCCAGACAGGGGGCGATTCACCCCTCCACTTT.

This sequence joins TRBV5-4 and TRBJ2-2; TRBD2 matches 9 bases. CDR1 and CDR2 from the germline V gene are SGHNT and YYREEE (reference sequence). CDR3 length: 16 residues. The V and J ends lost 6 bases and 7 bases, in that order; junction bases with no gene match: 13. CDR3 loop: CASTVGSGGYHGELFF. DNA for the CDR3: TGTGCCAGCACCGTCGGGAGCGGGGGGTATCACGGGGAGCTGTTTTTT.

The chain has TRBV5-1 and TRBJ1-2; D perhaps matches TRBD1 (6 bases). V dropped 4 bases and J dropped 4 bases, with 17 bases sitting between them. The CDR3 has 15 amino acids. Germline assignment: CDR1 SGHRS and CDR2 YFSETQ. The CDR3 DNA reads as TGCGCCAGCAGCCCCCGAGGGGGGGAAGGCTATGGCTACACCTTC. Translation: CASSPRGGEGYGYTF.

The chain carries TRBV10-3 and TRBJ1-2, with 9 bases that match TRBD1. V lost 8 bases, J lost 4 bases, and 5 bases stayed unmatched. This CDR3 has 13 residues. CDR1 is ENHRY, CDR2 SYGVKD, per germline. The CDR3 protein is CAIGTGNGYGYTF. The CDR3 nucleotides are TGTGCCATCGGGACAGGGAATGGCTATGGCTACACCTTC.

This chain joins TRBV6-1 and TRBJ2-5; 9 positions match TRBD1. This CDR3 has 13 amino acids. Germline V gives CDR1 MNHNS, CDR2 SASEGT. J was trimmed by 3 bases and V by 6 bases; bases with no gene match: 2. The CDR3 DNA sequence: TGTGCCAGCAGATGGACAGGGGAAGAGACCCAGTACTTC. Translating it yields CASRWTGEETQYF.

The chain recombines TRBV4-2 with TRBJ2-1; 14 positions agree with TRBD2. The CDR3 totals 18 residues. Germline loops: CDR1 LGHNA, CDR2 YNFKEQ. V lost 0 bases and J lost 7; bases outside the gene matches: 8. The CDR3 DNA is TGTGCCAGCAGCCAAGATGACGGGACTAGCGGGAGCTGGAATGAGCAGTTCTTC. This translates into CASSQDDGTSGSWNEQFF.